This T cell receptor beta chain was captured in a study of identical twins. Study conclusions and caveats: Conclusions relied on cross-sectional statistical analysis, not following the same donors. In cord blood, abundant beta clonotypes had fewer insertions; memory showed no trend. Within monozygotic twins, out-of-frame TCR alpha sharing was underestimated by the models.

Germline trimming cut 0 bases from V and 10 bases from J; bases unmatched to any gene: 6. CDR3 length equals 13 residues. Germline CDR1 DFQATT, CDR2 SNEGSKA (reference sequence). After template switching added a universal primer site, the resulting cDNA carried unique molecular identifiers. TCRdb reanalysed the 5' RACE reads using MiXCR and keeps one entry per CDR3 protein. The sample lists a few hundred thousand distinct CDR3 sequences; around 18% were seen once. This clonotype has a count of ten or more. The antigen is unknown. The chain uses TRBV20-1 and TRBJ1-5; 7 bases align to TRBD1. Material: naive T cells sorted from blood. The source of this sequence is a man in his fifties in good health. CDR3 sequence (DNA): TGCAGTGCTAGAGATGCAGGGGGAGGACCCCAGCATTTT. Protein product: CSARDAGGGPQHF.